This entry lists 10 T cell receptor beta chains sequenced from one sample in a study of shared T cell receptors in the human thymus. Here immunoSEQ multiplex PCR was the method, and the copy in TCRdb shows in-frame clones only, minus some. The table records hundreds of thousands of clones, about 90% of them present only once. The data were also submitted as part of a second study, on human thymus T cells.

Sequenced input: thymocytes. The source is a boy in the first two years of life with a congenital heart defect.

V gene TRBV29-1 combines with J gene TRBJ2-3, with D maybe TRBD1 (5 bases). Per germline, CDR1 SQVTM and CDR2 ANQGSEA. Trimming stripped 0 bases from V and 0 bases from J, with 34 bases between. CDR3 length: 23 amino acids. The CDR3 coding sequence is TGCAGCGTTGAAGATCTCCCGCGAAACCAATCTCGAAGGCAGGGCTCTAGCACAGATACGCAGTATTTT. It specifies CSVEDLPRNQSRRQGSSTDTQYF.

J is TRBJ2-3 and V is TRBV7-2; 11 nucleotides align to TRBD2. J lost 1 base, V lost 0 bases, and 6 bases had no gene match. The CDR3 has 18 residues. Germline V gives CDR1 SGHTA, CDR2 FQGNSA. CDR3 bases: TGTGCCAGCAGCTTAGCCCAGGGACTAGCGGACTGCACAGATACGCAGTATTTT. Amino acid sequence: CASSLAQGLADCTDTQYF.

The chain employs TRBV12-5 and TRBJ2-3; possible D gene TRBD2, 6 bases. This CDR3 spans 14 amino acids. V lost 3 bases and J lost 0, with 7 bases in between. Germline V gene data show CDR1 as LGHNT and CDR2 as FRNRAP. The CDR3 spells CASGLSGSTDTQYF. CDR3 coding DNA: TGTGCTAGTGGTTTAAGCGGGAGCACAGATACGCAGTATTTT.

The V call is TRBV28, the J call TRBJ2-2; 8 nucleotides match TRBD2. Germline V lookup: CDR1 MDHEN, CDR2 SYDVKM. This CDR3 comprises 15 residues. J gave up 6 bases and V 6 bases, and 9 bases lay outside the gene matches. This CDR3 reads CASRPGLGNPGELFF. DNA of the CDR3: TGTGCCAGCAGGCCGGGACTAGGGAATCCCGGGGAGCTGTTTTTT. Looking up the rest from reference TRBV28 and TRBJ2-2 gives the full variable domain: DVKVTQSSRYLVKRTGEKVFLECVQDMDHENMFWYRQDPGLGLRLIYFSYDVKMKEKGDIPEGYSVSREKKERFSLILESASTNQTSMYLCASRPGLGNPGELFFGEGSRLTVL.

This sequence joins TRBV19 and TRBJ2-5, with 14 bases aligning to TRBD2. Trimming removed 1 base from V and 5 bases from J; junction bases left unmatched: 24. The CDR3 loop spans 23 amino acids. CDR1 LNHDA and CDR2 SQIVND come from the germline V gene (reference sequence). The CDR3 region has the DNA TGTGCCAGTAGTATAGCTGGACTAGCGGGAGGCTTGGGCCCGAAAACAAGACGGGAGACCCAGTACTTC. As protein: CASSIAGLAGGLGPKTRRETQYF.

This chain connects TRBV28 to TRBJ2-1; 11 bases line up with TRBD2. Germline-derived CDR1 and CDR2 are MDHEN and SYDVKM. The CDR3 loop spans 15 amino acids. Here the CDR3 reads CAVLRTSGPEYEQFF. The CDR3 DNA is TGTGCAGTACTACGGACTAGCGGGCCAGAATATGAGCAGTTCTTC.

This clone has only one observation. The chain has TRBV28 and TRBJ2-4; TRBD1 matches at 12 bases. The CDR3 totals 14 residues. J was trimmed by 7 bases and V by 5 bases; bases with no gene match: 3. Germline CDR1 and CDR2: MDHEN and SYDVKM. The CDR3 DNA follows: TGTGCCAGCAGTATGGGACAGGGGGCGAACATTCAGTACTTC. As protein: CASSMGQGANIQYF. The full variable domain, completed using reference TRBV28 and TRBJ2-4, is DVKVTQSSRYLVKRTGEKVFLECVQDMDHENMFWYRQDPGLGLRLIYFSYDVKMKEKGDIPEGYSVSREKKERFSLILESASTNQTSMYLCASSMGQGANIQYFGAGTRLSVL.

This clone was detected once. The J gene is TRBJ2-2, the V gene TRBV6-4, with D possibly being TRBD2 (5 bases). Looked up from germline, CDR1 is MRHNA and CDR2 is SNTAGT. The CDR3 runs to 15 residues. Trimming cost V 3 bases and J 2 bases, with 10 bases left between them. The CDR3, as DNA: TGTGCCAGCAGTGAAAGCGGCCGAAACACCGGGGAGCTGTTTTTT. Protein product: CASSESGRNTGELFF.

This chain connects TRBV27 to TRBJ2-2; tentatively, D is TRBD2 (5 bases). This CDR3 contains 15 residues. The germline V gene encodes CDR1 MNHEY and CDR2 SMNVEV (reference sequence). Trimming took off 6 bases at V and 1 base at J, with 12 bases between the two ends. CDR3 sequence reads: CASRLAPWNTGELFF. For the CDR3, the DNA is TGTGCCAGCAGATTAGCGCCCTGGAACACCGGGGAGCTGTTTTTT.

The genes are TRBV5-6 and TRBJ1-4, with TRBD1 matching over 10 bases. This CDR3 is 15 amino acids long. CDR1 and CDR2 from the germline V gene are SGHDT and YYEEEE. V gave up 4 bases and J gave up 7 bases; unmatched junction bases: 7. The CDR3, as DNA: TGTGCCAGCAGCCCGGGGACAGGGGAATCTGAAAAACTGTTTTTT. It yields the protein CASSPGTGESEKLFF.